This TCR beta chain appears in the sequencing data of a study of CD8 T cells in acute hepatitis C reinfection. The method was immunoSEQ multiplex PCR; TCRdb's version includes in-frame clones alone and lacks a portion of them. The sample shows approximately 40,000 clones, roughly 88% of them seen only once. This sample's time point: naive CD8 control sorted from an acute-time-point sample. The germline V gene encodes CDR1 SGHVS and CDR2 FQNEAQ. The J segment lost 6 bases and the V segment lost 5 bases, leaving 9 bases of the junction unmatched. CDR3 length: 15 residues. The genes are TRBV7-8 and TRBJ1-5; 8 bases agree with TRBD1. The sequenced sample was naive CD8+ T cells from PBMCs. This TCR was sampled from a woman aged 18-29 years who spontaneously cleared hepatitis C infection. CDR3 coding DNA: TGTGCCAGCAGCCCATCCCCAGGGGGCCTTCAGCCCCAGCATTTT. It specifies CASSPSPGGLQPQHF.